The 20 T cell receptor beta chains below were found in one sample sequenced in a study of human T cells and chemical hapten exposure. TCRdb re-called the RACE reads with MiXCR, one entry per CDR3 protein. The sample comprises 150,000 to 200,000 distinct CDR3 sequences, around a quarter of which are singletons, and around 2.5% rests with the top ten. Noted time point: patch test 3, about 24 weeks after DPC sensitization. Treatment meaning: therapeutic diphenylcyclopropenone sensitization with weekly scalp DPC. The material sequenced was whole blood, taken in connection with sensitization to the hapten diphenylcyclopropenone (DPC). These receptors came from a woman aged 40-49 years with alopecia areata. Some clones in this sample may be carry-over from other donors' samples.

The rearrangement joins TRBV5-4 to TRBJ2-7; D is unresolved. Germline V gene lookup returns CDR1 SGHNT and CDR2 YYREEE (reference sequence). This CDR3 contains 15 residues. V was pared by 4 bases and J by 0 bases, with 14 bases between. The CDR3 sequence: CASSPEGRFSYEQYF. For the CDR3, the DNA is TGTGCCAGCAGCCCGGAAGGGCGGTTCTCCTACGAGCAGTACTTC. Full variable domain (missing parts from reference TRBV5-4 and TRBJ2-7): ETGVTQSPTHLIKTRGQQVTLRCSSQSGHNTVSWYQQALGQGPQFIFQYYREEENGRGNFPPRFSGLQFPNYSSELNVNALELDDSALYLCASSPEGRFSYEQYFGPGTRLTVT.

V usage is TRBV4-3 and J usage is TRBJ2-7; D possibly corresponds to TRBD1 (5 bases). CDR1 is LGHNA and CDR2 is YSLEER in the germline V gene. Trimming removed 0 bases from V and 0 bases from J, with 12 bases in between. There are 16 residues in the CDR3. The CDR3, as DNA: TGCGCCAGCAGCCAAGACGCGACAGATCGCTCCTACGAGCAGTACTTC. Translating gives CASSQDATDRSYEQYF.

V gene TRBV7-9 combines with J gene TRBJ2-3; 7 bases agree with TRBD1. With V trimmed by 1 base and J by 8 bases, 9 bases remained unmatched. The CDR3 consists of 15 residues. Per the germline V gene, CDR1 is SEHNR and CDR2 is FQNEAQ (reference sequence). For the CDR3, the DNA is TGTGCCAGCAGCTTAGACTCAGGGGGAAGTAGTACGCAGTATTTT. Translation gives CASSLDSGGSSTQYF.

This clonotype was recorded many times. The chain recombines TRBV27 with TRBJ2-7; no clear D gene. Germline CDR1 reads MNHEY; CDR2 reads SMNVEV (reference sequence). The germline V and J ends were trimmed by 3 bases and 3 bases, with 9 bases remaining between them. This CDR3 region has 13 residues. In DNA form, the CDR3 reads TGTGCCAGCAGTTTTTCGTTCAACTACGAGCAGTACTTC. Protein product: CASSFSFNYEQYF.

This clonotype appeared a few times. CDR3 nucleotides: TGTGCCAGCAGTTCCAGCGGGAGCTATTCAGAGCAGTACTTC. This gives the protein CASSSSGSYSEQYF. This sequence joins TRBV6-6 and TRBJ2-7; 8 positions match TRBD2. J gave up 7 bases and V 4 bases, and 9 bases lay outside the gene matches. The germline gives CDR1 MNHNY, CDR2 SVGAGI (reference sequence). CDR3 length: 14 amino acids.

This rearrangement joins TRBV4-3 to TRBJ2-4; no definite D call. Germline-derived CDR1 and CDR2 are LGHNA and YSLEER. With 0 bases removed from V and 0 bases from J, the gap between germline ends came to 12 bases. The CDR3 has 17 residues. CDR3 loop: CASSQDAPTLAKNIQYF. The CDR3 DNA sequence: TGCGCCAGCAGCCAAGATGCCCCGACACTAGCCAAAAACATTCAGTACTTC.

This clonotype was recorded a few times. The V gene is TRBV9, the J gene TRBJ2-7; 9 positions match TRBD1. The J segment lost 6 bases and the V segment lost 2 bases, leaving 6 bases of the junction unmatched. The CDR3 is 14 residues long. The germline CDR1 and CDR2 sequences are SGDLS and YYNGEE. DNA of the CDR3: TGTGCCAGCAGCGTCCGGGACAGGGTTGGCGAGCAGTACTTC. Its protein is CASSVRDRVGEQYF. The variable domain in full, with the rest retrieved from reference TRBV9 and TRBJ2-7, is DSGVTQTPKHLITATGQRVTLRCSPRSGDLSVYWYQQSLDQGLQFLIQYYNGEERAKGNILERFSAQQFPDLHSELNLSSLELGDSALYFCASSVRDRVGEQYFGPGTRLTVT.

The sample holds many counts of this clonotype. This chain links TRBV7-9 with TRBJ2-1, with TRBD2 identical over 13 bases. Germline V gives CDR1 SEHNR, CDR2 FQNEAQ (reference sequence). J gave up 6 bases and V 4 bases, and 9 bases lay outside the gene matches. The CDR3 has 17 residues. The CDR3 protein is CASSSSTSGRAPNEQFF. The CDR3 nucleotides read TGTGCCAGCAGCTCCTCCACTAGCGGGAGGGCACCCAATGAGCAGTTCTTC.

This clonotype was seen at least ten times. The chain employs TRBV20-1 and TRBJ2-5, with 9 bases aligning to TRBD2. With V trimmed by 6 bases and J by 2 bases, 1 base remained unmatched. The CDR3 is made up of 12 amino acids. From germline, CDR1 is DFQATT and CDR2 SNEGSKA (reference sequence). This chain's CDR3 is CSALAGQETQYF. The CDR3 DNA reads TGCAGTGCGCTAGCGGGGCAAGAGACCCAGTACTTC.

The chain recombines TRBV29-1 with TRBJ2-5; 8 bases map to TRBD2. CDR1 is SQVTM and CDR2 is ANQGSEA in the germline V gene. J was trimmed by 1 base and V by 8 bases; bases with no gene match: 9. The CDR3 sequence is 14 residues long. The CDR3: CSTSGSPLQETQYF. The CDR3 DNA follows: TGCAGCACTAGCGGCAGCCCTCTCCAAGAGACCCAGTACTTC.

The sample holds many counts of this clonotype. The chain employs TRBV20-1 and TRBJ2-3; possibly TRBD1 for D (5 bases). The CDR3 loop spans 16 amino acids. The germline V gene encodes CDR1 DFQATT and CDR2 SNEGSKA (reference sequence). DNA of the CDR3: TGCAGCCCAAACGGTGGGGCGGCCAGCCGCACAGATACGCAGTATTTT. Translated: CSPNGGAASRTDTQYF.

This chain uses TRBV28 with TRBJ2-3; D possibly corresponds to TRBD1 (6 bases). In germline, CDR1 is MDHEN, CDR2 SYDVKM. The CDR3 is made up of 12 amino acids. V lost 6 bases and J 7 bases, leaving 11 bases between the germline ends. CDR3: CASSRRGNTQYF. The CDR3 DNA reads TGTGCCAGCAGCCGTAGGGGGAATACGCAGTATTTT.

This clonotype has just a few counts. V gene TRBV20-1 combines with J gene TRBJ2-2; a weak D match, TRBD2 (5 bases). Between the trimmed V and J ends, which lost 6 bases and 7 bases, there was a span of 15 bases. CDR3 length: 13 residues. CDR1 is DFQATT, CDR2 SNEGSKA, per germline (reference sequence). The CDR3 DNA reads as TGCAGTGCGGGTACCGGGGTCGGCGGGGAGCTGTTTTTT. This codes for CSAGTGVGGELFF.

The chain carries TRBV7-9 and TRBJ1-5; D may be TRBD1 (5 bases). The germline V and J ends were trimmed by 5 bases and 0 bases, with 14 bases remaining between them. The CDR3 runs 16 residues. CDR1 is SEHNR, CDR2 FQNEAQ, per germline (reference sequence). CDR3 amino acids: CASSPGRGYSNQPQHF. The CDR3 nucleotides are TGTGCCAGCAGCCCCGGTAGGGGCTATAGCAATCAGCCCCAGCATTTT.

The CDR3 loop reads CSARQTGNTGELFF. For the CDR3, the DNA is TGCAGTGCTAGACAAACAGGGAACACCGGGGAGCTGTTTTTT. The chain couples TRBV20-1 to TRBJ2-2; D is perhaps TRBD1 (5 bases). V dropped 2 bases and J dropped 1 base, with 8 bases sitting between them. Germline CDR1 is DFQATT and CDR2 is SNEGSKA (reference sequence). The CDR3 has 14 residues.

This clonotype was counted between two and nine times. The rearrangement joins TRBV18 to TRBJ2-1; TRBD1 matches 12 bases. Trimming cost V 3 bases and J 15 bases; bases outside gene matches: 3. Germline CDR1 reads KGHSH; CDR2 reads LQKENI. The CDR3 extends over 12 amino acids. CDR3 in amino acids: CASSPGQGALFF. In DNA, the CDR3 is TGTGCCAGCTCACCGGGACAGGGGGCGTTGTTCTTC.

The chain has TRBV3-1 and TRBJ1-2, with D possibly TRBD1 on 6 matching bases. The CDR3 has 13 amino acids. CDR1 is LGHDT and CDR2 is YNNKEL in the germline V gene (reference sequence). V was cut by 4 bases and J by 7 bases, with 13 bases left in between. The CDR3, as DNA: TGTGCCAGCAGCCTACAGGGAGAGGGTGGCTACACCTTC. The encoded protein is CASSLQGEGGYTF.

This clonotype was counted only a few times. V gene TRBV18 combines with J gene TRBJ2-1, with 12 positions matching TRBD2. The ends lost 3 bases at V and 1 base at J; junction bases unmatched: 4. Germline V gene lookup returns CDR1 KGHSH and CDR2 LQKENI. CDR3 length: 17 residues. The CDR3 loop reads CASSPGLAGISYNEQFF. The DNA of the CDR3 is TGTGCCAGCTCACCCGGACTAGCGGGGATATCCTACAATGAGCAGTTCTTC.

The J gene is TRBJ2-2, the V gene TRBV12-3 or TRBV12-4; D is possibly TRBD1 (6 bases). The CDR3 sequence is 14 residues long. Deletions cut 4 bases from V and 7 bases from J, with 13 bases between. CDR3 residues: CASSSTGPHGELFF. In DNA, the CDR3 is TGTGCCAGCAGTTCCACAGGGCCCCACGGGGAGCTGTTTTTT.

This clonotype was observed a handful of times. This chain connects TRBV11-1 to TRBJ2-1; 10 bases agree with TRBD2. The junction had 5 bases not matched to a gene; V was cut back by 8 bases and J by 1 base. The CDR3 loop spans 15 amino acids. Germline V CDR1 and CDR2: SGHAT, FQDESV (reference sequence). CDR3 in DNA: TGTGCCAGCGGTCTAGCGGGAGCTTCCTACAATGAGCAGTTCTTC. It encodes CASGLAGASYNEQFF.